This T cell receptor beta chain was sequenced in a study of T cell responses to AZD1222 COVID-19 vaccine. Points from the study as a whole: Donor demographics were predominantly white British with a female majority; clonal diversity may be underestimated.

Trimming pared 6 bases from V and 0 bases from J, leaving 16 bases between. Germline V gives CDR1 SGHRS, CDR2 YFSETQ. This CDR3 region has 15 residues. Notes on this clone: Its antigen is undetermined.

TCRdb keeps only in-frame clones here, not all; method: immunoSEQ multiplex PCR. The sample yields about 130,000 clones, roughly 86% seen once. The starting material was peripheral blood, obtained 28 days after the second AZD1222 dose. V and J are TRBV5-1 and TRBJ2-7; no definite D call. The sequence was collected from an adult who received the AZD1222 COVID-19 vaccine. The chain's CDR3 is CASTAFGSFSYEQYF. For the CDR3, the DNA is TGCGCCAGCACGGCCTTCGGGTCTTTCTCCTACGAGCAGTACTTC.